What follows is one T cell receptor (beta chain) and its context. Reprocessing the 5' RACE reads, TCRdb reports a single entry for every CDR3 protein and omits DNA. The sample totals 130,000 to 150,000 distinct CDR3 sequences. These data come from a study of T cells expressing NK-cell markers. Material for sequencing was blood T cells: a sorted CD56 or NKG2C T cell subset, CD4+ or CD8+ T cells, or bulk PBMC T cells (not recorded which). The sequence was obtained from a man aged 18 to 35 in good health.

The CDR3 protein is CASSALAGGADTQYF. The chain carries TRBV5-1 and TRBJ2-3; the D gene TCRdb calls, TRBD2, cannot be checked with no DNA. Germline CDR1 SGHRS, CDR2 YFSETQ. This CDR3 spans 15 amino acids.